The 11 T cell receptor beta chains given below trace back to one sample, sequenced in a study of T cells in tumors after PD-1 blockade. Generated by immunoSEQ multiplex PCR, the TCRdb table keeps only in-frame clones and is missing some. The table has approximately 47,000 clones, roughly 80% seen once; the top ten hold 8.7%. The sample in question was PBMCs, obtained before anti-PD-1 therapy. The source of these receptors is a human donor with advanced basal cell or squamous cell carcinoma (not recorded which).

J is TRBJ1-2 and V is TRBV3-1 (or the pseudogene TRBV3-2), with 7 positions matching TRBD1. The CDR3 runs 13 residues. J gave up 4 bases and V 5 bases, and 4 bases lay outside the gene matches. The V gene's germline CDR1 is LGHDT and CDR2 YNNKEL (reference sequence). CDR3 sequence reads: CASSLGTVYGYTF. As DNA, the CDR3 is TGTGCCAGCAGCTTGGGGACAGTCTATGGCTACACCTTC.

The chain is built from TRBV2 and TRBJ2-7; weak D call: TRBD1 (6 bases). The germline V and J ends were trimmed by 8 bases and 0 bases, with 11 bases remaining between them. Germline CDR1 reads SNHLY; CDR2 reads FYNNEI. This CDR3 region has 13 residues. CDR3 protein: CASGGLSSYEQYF. CDR3 sequence (DNA): TGTGCCAGCGGGGGCCTCTCCTCCTACGAGCAGTACTTC.

V gene TRBV2 combines with J gene TRBJ2-7, with D hard to call. Germline loops: CDR1 SNHLY, CDR2 FYNNEI. Trimming removed 5 bases at V and 7 bases at J, with 21 bases between. The length of the CDR3 is 15 residues. The DNA of the CDR3 is TGTGCCAGCAGTTATACCGGGTCCACGCTGGAAGAGCAGTACTTC. It encodes CASSYTGSTLEEQYF.

The chain carries TRBV27 and TRBJ2-2; a weak D match, TRBD2 (7 bases). Germline CDR1 and CDR2: MNHEY and SMNVEV (reference sequence). Trimming took 3 bases from V and 7 from J, leaving 24 bases between them. This CDR3 is built from 18 residues. The CDR3 protein is CASSFGGGTESLYGELFF. The DNA for the CDR3 is TGTGCCAGCAGTTTTGGGGGGGGCACAGAGTCCCTCTACGGGGAGCTGTTTTTT.

The chain joins TRBV7-9 to TRBJ2-1, with TRBD2 matching over 7 bases. V was clipped by 0 bases and J by 0 bases; unmatched bases: 5. The V gene's germline CDR1 is SEHNR and CDR2 FQNEAQ (reference sequence). The CDR3 loop spans 17 amino acids. The CDR3 sequence: CASSLASGPSSYNEQFF. The CDR3 DNA sequence: TGTGCCAGCAGCTTAGCTAGCGGGCCTAGCTCCTACAATGAGCAGTTCTTC.

The chain carries TRBV7-6 and TRBJ1-5; D is unclear. The CDR3 is made up of 15 amino acids. V lost 1 base to trimming and J lost 1 base, with 8 bases between them. Per the germline V gene, CDR1 is SGHVS and CDR2 is FNYEAQ. Written as DNA, the CDR3 is TGTGCCAGCAGCTTAGGGGAACAGAGCAATCAGCCCCAGCATTTT. Amino acid sequence: CASSLGEQSNQPQHF. Using reference TRBV7-6 and TRBJ1-5 for the parts outside the CDR3, the full variable domain is GAGVSQSPRYKVTKRGQDVALRCDPISGHVSLYWYRQALGQGPEFLTYFNYEAQQDKSGLPNDRFSAERPEGSISTLTIQRTEQRDSAMYRCASSLGEQSNQPQHFGDGTRLSIL.

This chain joins TRBV5-1 and TRBJ2-1; tentatively, D is TRBD2 (5 bases). Germline lookup yields CDR1 SGHRS and CDR2 YFSETQ. The CDR3 runs to 16 residues. Deletions cut 2 bases from V and 0 bases from J, with 12 bases between. CDR3 nucleotide sequence: TGCGCCAGCAGCTTTGGGCCGAGCGGCTCCTACAATGAGCAGTTCTTC. Protein product: CASSFGPSGSYNEQFF.

This rearrangement joins TRBV6-2 or TRBV6-3 to TRBJ2-6; the D gene is possibly TRBD2 (5 bases). Germline V CDR1 and CDR2: MNHEY, SVGEGT. The ends were cut back, 4 bases at V and 0 bases at J, with 7 bases in the middle. The CDR3 length is 15 residues. The CDR3 DNA follows: TGTGCCAGCAGTTCCGGGGACTCTGGGGCCAACGTCCTGACTTTC. Amino acids: CASSSGDSGANVLTF.

This clone came up a few times. Other nucleotide sequences in the sample specify the same CDR3. The V call is TRBV5-1, the J call TRBJ2-3; 10 nucleotides align to TRBD1. V lost 0 bases, J lost 0 bases, and 1 base stayed unmatched. Germline V gene sequence: CDR1 SGHRS, CDR2 YFSETQ. CDR3 length: 16 residues. CDR3 amino acids: CASSLGTGGSTDTQYF. The CDR3 DNA sequence: TGCGCCAGCAGCTTGGGGACAGGGGGTAGCACAGATACGCAGTATTTT.

The chain uses TRBV18 and TRBJ2-2, with 10 nucleotides matching TRBD2. J lost 5 bases, V lost 6 bases, and 15 bases had no gene match. Looked up from germline, CDR1 is KGHSH and CDR2 is LQKENI. This CDR3 is 18 amino acids long. CDR3: CASSLQSSASGRTGELFF. DNA of the CDR3: TGTGCCAGCTCCCTCCAATCCAGCGCTAGCGGGAGAACCGGGGAGCTGTTTTTT.

The rearrangement links TRBV19 to TRBJ1-3; D might be TRBD1 (5 bases). Germline assignment: CDR1 LNHDA and CDR2 SQIVND (reference sequence). V was pared by 7 bases and J by 4 bases, with 11 bases between. The CDR3 covers 13 residues. The CDR3 DNA reads as TGTGCCAGTAACCAGGGAAGGGGAAACACCATATATTTT. Its protein product is CASNQGRGNTIYF.